The 9 T cell receptor beta chains reported below all come from one sample, sequenced in a study of blood T cell repertoires in COVID-19. The table came from immunoSEQ multiplex PCR; TCRdb's copy has only in-frame clones and leaves some out. This table holds roughly 670,000 clones, 70% to 90% found once. The material sequenced was peripheral blood. The origin of the receptors is a woman aged 18-35 years with acute or convalescent COVID-19.

This clone was recorded a few times. The V call is TRBV9, the J call TRBJ2-7; D unclear. Germline V lookup: CDR1 SGDLS, CDR2 YYNGEE. The CDR3 covers 14 residues. The germline V and J ends were trimmed by 4 bases and 2 bases, with 13 bases remaining between them. DNA of the CDR3: TGTGCCAGCAGCTCTCAGACTGATACCTACGAGCAGTACTTC. Translation: CASSSQTDTYEQYF.

This chain uses TRBV27 with TRBJ1-2; D unclear. V lost 3 bases to trimming and J lost 4 bases, with 9 bases between them. The CDR3 loop spans 13 amino acids. Germline V gene data show CDR1 as MNHEY and CDR2 as SMNVEV (reference sequence). The CDR3 nucleotides read TGTGCCAGCAGTTTTGCGGTTTCCTATGGCTACACCTTC. Its protein is CASSFAVSYGYTF.

The chain is built from TRBV4-3 and TRBJ2-2, with D maybe TRBD2 (5 bases). The V gene lost 0 bases and the J gene lost 7 bases, with 15 bases spanning the gap. This CDR3 has 16 amino acids. Germline CDR1 reads LGHNA; CDR2 reads YSLEER. The DNA for the CDR3 is TGCGCCAGCAGCCAAGATTACGCCATTCGGGGCGGGGAGCTGTTTTTT. Translation gives CASSQDYAIRGGELFF.

This clone appeared once. The chain joins TRBV12-5 to TRBJ2-2, with TRBD1 matching over 7 bases. Germline V gene sequence: CDR1 LGHNT, CDR2 FRNRAP. Trimming at V came to 2 bases and at J to 6 bases, leaving 6 bases not matched to a gene. This CDR3 contains 15 residues. The CDR3 reads CASGLPRTGSGELFF. CDR3 coding DNA: TGTGCTAGTGGTTTGCCACGGACAGGTTCCGGGGAGCTGTTTTTT.

V is TRBV14 and J is TRBJ2-3; TRBD2 matches at 7 bases. V trimming: 4 bases; J trimming: 1 base; junction bases outside the gene matches: 5. Germline assignment: CDR1 SGHDN and CDR2 FVKESK. The CDR3 length is 15 residues. This CDR3 reads CASSRQRGRTDTQYF. CDR3 sequence (DNA): TGTGCCAGCAGCCGCCAGCGGGGCCGCACAGATACGCAGTATTTT.

V gene TRBV3-1 (or the pseudogene TRBV3-2) combines with J gene TRBJ1-1, with unresolved D. Per germline, CDR1 LGHDT and CDR2 YNNKEL (reference sequence). The CDR3 extends over 15 amino acids. V was pared by 1 base and J by 8 bases, with 17 bases between. Here the CDR3 reads CASSQVQTGRREAFF. DNA for the CDR3: TGTGCCAGCAGCCAAGTACAAACGGGGAGAAGGGAAGCTTTCTTT.

The rearrangement uses TRBV21-1 and TRBJ2-7; the table names TRBD1, a call not compared with the DNA. TRBV21-1 is assigned pseudogene status. This CDR3 spans 15 amino acids. CDR3 protein: CASSKGGGQGYEQYF. The CDR3 nucleotides read TGTGCCAGCAGCAAGGGAGGGGGACAGGGGTACGAGCAGTACTTC.

For the CDR3, the DNA is TGTGCCAGCAGCTTGACAAACTATGGCTACACCTTC. Its translation: CASSLTNYGYTF. This chain joins TRBV5-5 and TRBJ1-2; D is ambiguous. Germline values: CDR1 SGHKS, CDR2 YYEKEE (reference sequence). The germline V and J ends were trimmed by 1 base and 2 bases, with 3 bases remaining between them. The CDR3 covers 12 residues.

The CDR3 coding sequence is TGTGCCACCAGCACGGGGTCATACACTGAAGCTTTCTTT. It translates to CATSTGSYTEAFF. This chain joins TRBV15 and TRBJ1-1; D remains unclear. V gave up 4 bases and J gave up 3 bases, with 9 bases separating them. Germline loops: CDR1 LNHNV, CDR2 YYDKDF (reference sequence). This CDR3 region has 13 residues.